A single TCR beta chain is shown here with its context. Its antigen is as yet unknown. Trimming shortened V by 2 bases and J by 9 bases, and 19 bases separated the two germline ends. The CDR3 length is 15 residues. The germline CDR1 and CDR2 sequences are MDHEN and SYDVKM. The data are from a study of cytomegalovirus exposure and HLA in healthy donors. Overall study results and limits: A link between a missense DCLRE1C variant and TCR beta V- and J-gene trimming emerged from a later analysis.

The PCR ran on 60 Vbeta and 13 Jbeta primers. Repertoires were generated with immunoSEQ multiplex PCR, while TCRdb's copy carries only in-frame clones and drops some. Of 95,000 to 150,000 clones listed, 60% to 85% are singletons. The sequence was obtained from a female donor in good health and CMV-seronegative. Material: PBMCs. The chain employs TRBV28 and TRBJ1-1, with D maybe TRBD1 (5 bases). Here the CDR3 reads CASSLRGRTGGKAFF. Here the CDR3 DNA reads TGTGCCAGCAGTTTACGGGGACGGACTGGAGGGAAAGCTTTCTTT.